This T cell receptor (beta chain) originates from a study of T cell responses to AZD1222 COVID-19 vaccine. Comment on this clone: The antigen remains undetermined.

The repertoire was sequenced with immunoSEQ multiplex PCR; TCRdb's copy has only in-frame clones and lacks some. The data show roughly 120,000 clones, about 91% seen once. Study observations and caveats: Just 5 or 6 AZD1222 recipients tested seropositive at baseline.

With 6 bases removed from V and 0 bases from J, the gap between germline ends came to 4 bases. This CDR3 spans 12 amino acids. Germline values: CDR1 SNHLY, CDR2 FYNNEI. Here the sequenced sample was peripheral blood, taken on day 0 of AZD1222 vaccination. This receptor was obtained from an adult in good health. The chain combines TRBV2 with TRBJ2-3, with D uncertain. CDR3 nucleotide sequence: TGTGCCAGCAGCACTAGCACAGATACGCAGTATTTT. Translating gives CASSTSTDTQYF.